This passage covers 10 T cell receptor beta chains from one sample sequenced in a study of shared clonotypes between healthy human individuals. Clones were sequenced by immunoSEQ multiplex PCR, and TCRdb holds only the in-frame ones, with some missing. The sample includes about 1,500,000 clones, roughly 96% of them seen just once. Sequencing was carried out using naive CD4+ T cells sorted from blood. Specified subset: CD45RA+ positively selected. These receptors all stem from a man aged 30 to 39 in good health.

J is TRBJ2-3 and V is TRBV9, with D uncertain. The CDR3 runs 12 residues. Trimming removed 5 bases from V and 2 bases from J, with 6 bases in between. The V gene's germline CDR1 is SGDLS and CDR2 YYNGEE. The CDR3, as DNA: TGTGCCAGCAGAGGCTACACAGATACGCAGTATTTT. Its translation: CASRGYTDTQYF.

This rearrangement joins TRBV5-4 to TRBJ2-1, with 12 bases lining up with TRBD2. The CDR3 spans 19 residues. J lost 4 bases, V lost 4 bases, and 15 bases had no gene match. The V gene's germline CDR1 is SGHNT and CDR2 YYREEE (reference sequence). The CDR3 sequence is CASSRGLAGGPMGYNEQFF. CDR3 DNA: TGTGCCAGCAGCCGGGGACTAGCGGGCGGTCCGATGGGGTACAATGAGCAGTTCTTC.

The chain uses TRBV2 and TRBJ2-2, with 10 bases identical to TRBD2. V shed 6 bases, J shed 5 bases, and the junction held 9 bases outside the gene matches. The germline gives CDR1 SNHLY, CDR2 FYNNEI. The CDR3 extends over 16 amino acids. For the CDR3, the DNA is TGTGCCAGCAGCGCTAGCGGGAGCGGGGTAACCGGGGAGCTGTTTTTT. Translated: CASSASGSGVTGELFF.

This clone was detected only once. The chain has TRBV27 and TRBJ1-3; D ambiguous. The CDR3 has 13 amino acids. Trimming stripped 6 bases from V and 2 bases from J, with 8 bases between. Germline V CDR1 and CDR2: MNHEY, SMNVEV (reference sequence). The CDR3 DNA follows: TGTGCCAGCAGGGATTACACTGGAAACACCATATATTTT. It specifies CASRDYTGNTIYF.

The chain is built from TRBV9 and TRBJ1-1; D not certain. CDR1 SGDLS and CDR2 YYNGEE come from the germline V gene. Trimming removed 2 bases at V and 0 bases at J, with 8 bases between. This CDR3 region has 14 residues. CDR3 residues: CASSVLAMNTEAFF. The DNA for the CDR3 is TGTGCCAGCAGCGTCCTAGCCATGAACACTGAAGCTTTCTTT.

The chain combines TRBV9 with TRBJ2-5, with 11 bases identical to TRBD2. Germline loops: CDR1 SGDLS, CDR2 YYNGEE. The CDR3 has 17 amino acids. V was pared by 0 bases and J by 2 bases, with 6 bases of the junction left unmatched. The DNA of the CDR3 is TGTGCCAGCAGCGTAGATTTAGCGGGGGGGCTACAAGAGACCCAGTACTTC. This codes for CASSVDLAGGLQETQYF.

This sequence joins TRBV7-9 and TRBJ2-3; D unclear. V was clipped by 5 bases and J by 5 bases, with 14 bases between them. Germline V gives CDR1 SEHNR, CDR2 FQNEAQ (reference sequence). This CDR3 is 14 amino acids long. CDR3 coding DNA: TGTGCCAGCAGCCAGATGCGAACGGGAGATACGCAGTATTTT. Translating gives CASSQMRTGDTQYF.

The J gene is TRBJ1-5, the V gene TRBV2, with D unclear. V dropped 7 bases and J dropped 3 bases, with 10 bases sitting between them. Per germline, CDR1 SNHLY and CDR2 FYNNEI. The CDR3 runs to 13 residues. CDR3: CASTSRFNQPQHF. CDR3 coding DNA: TGTGCCAGCACGAGCAGGTTCAATCAGCCCCAGCATTTT.

The count of this clone is one. The rearrangement uses TRBV6-1 and TRBJ2-7, with unresolved D. Germline values: CDR1 MNHNS, CDR2 SASEGT. Trimming took off 1 base at V and 1 base at J, with 14 bases between the two ends. The CDR3 runs 16 residues. In nucleotides, the CDR3 is TGTGCCAGCAGTGAAGTTTCTGTCTACCGTTCCTACGAGCAGTACTTC. Translation: CASSEVSVYRSYEQYF.

The rearrangement uses TRBV27 and TRBJ2-6, with 8 bases matching TRBD1. This CDR3 comprises 18 residues. Per germline, CDR1 MNHEY and CDR2 SMNVEV (reference sequence). The J segment lost 0 bases and the V segment lost 4 bases, leaving 8 bases of the junction unmatched. CDR3 sequence: CASSYLGQVLSGANVLTF. The CDR3 nucleotides are TGTGCCAGCAGTTACCTGGGACAGGTCCTCTCTGGGGCCAACGTCCTGACTTTC.